What follows are 22 T cell receptor beta chains derived from one specimen sequenced in a study of tissue T cells after allogeneic stem cell transplantation. Assay used: immunoSEQ multiplex PCR; TCRdb lists only in-frame clones, some missing. Of several thousand clones in the sample, nearly 70% were seen once. The source was tissue from the stomach, collected at autopsy. These receptors all stem from a woman aged 18 to 55 with breast cancer.

The chain uses TRBV4-3 and TRBJ2-1; 8 nucleotides match TRBD2. The V gene's germline CDR1 is LGHNA and CDR2 YSLEER. V was clipped by 0 bases and J by 3 bases; unmatched bases: 13. The CDR3 loop spans 19 amino acids. CDR3 bases: TGCGCCAGCAGCCAAGACAACGGGGGGGAGGAAAGTCTCTACAATGAGCAGTTCTTC. Translating it yields CASSQDNGGEESLYNEQFF.

The rearrangement links TRBV4-3 to TRBJ2-6; no clear D gene. V was clipped by 0 bases and J by 0 bases, with 6 bases between them. CDR3 length: 16 amino acids. Germline CDR1 reads LGHNA; CDR2 reads YSLEER. The CDR3 loop is CASSQDVSSGANVLTF. CDR3 in DNA: TGCGCCAGCAGCCAAGATGTGAGCTCTGGGGCCAACGTCCTGACTTTC.

This clone was recorded only once. V and J are TRBV7-2 and TRBJ2-3, with a tentative D call TRBD1 (6 bases). The CDR3 extends over 14 amino acids. Deletions cut 2 bases from V and 0 bases from J, with 6 bases between. CDR1 SGHTA and CDR2 FQGNSA come from the germline V gene. CDR3 bases: TGTGCCAGCAGCTTAAGGGGGAGCACAGATACGCAGTATTTT. The encoded protein is CASSLRGSTDTQYF.

The J gene is TRBJ1-2, the V gene TRBV10-3; maybe TRBD1 (5 bases). This CDR3 contains 17 residues. The germline gives CDR1 ENHRY, CDR2 SYGVKD. Trimming left V 0 bases short and J 5 bases short, with 19 bases between. The CDR3 spells CAISESPRAGGGYGYTF. CDR3 bases: TGTGCCATCAGTGAGTCCCCTCGTGCGGGGGGAGGTTATGGCTACACCTTC.

The chain recombines TRBV7-8 with TRBJ2-5; TRBD2 aligns across 8 bases. This CDR3 comprises 13 residues. Looked up from germline, CDR1 is SGHVS and CDR2 is FQNEAQ. The V gene end was trimmed by 5 bases and the J gene end by 3 bases; junction bases not matched to a gene: 2. The CDR3 DNA sequence: TGTGCCAGCAGCCGGGGGGGAGAAGAGACCCAGTACTTC. Its translation is CASSRGGEETQYF.

The V and J genes are TRBV6-4 and TRBJ2-7; 8 bases map to TRBD2. The CDR3 contains 15 residues. Germline CDR1 reads MRHNA; CDR2 reads SNTAGT. The V gene end was trimmed by 4 bases and the J gene end by 2 bases; junction bases not matched to a gene: 7. In nucleotides, the CDR3 is TGTGCCAGCAGTGTCGAATCAGCGGGAGCCTACGAGCAGTACTTC. Residues: CASSVESAGAYEQYF.

J is TRBJ2-7 and V is TRBV19, with 10 bases lining up with TRBD1. Germline V lookup: CDR1 LNHDA, CDR2 SQIVND (reference sequence). The CDR3 has 15 amino acids. J was trimmed by 0 bases and V by 5 bases; bases with no gene match: 4. CDR3 bases: TGTGCCAGTAGTTTAAGGACAGGGGGCTCCTACGAGCAGTACTTC. Amino acids: CASSLRTGGSYEQYF.

In its sample, this clone was seen a few times. The chain couples TRBV5-4 to TRBJ1-4, with unresolved D. Germline V gene data show CDR1 as SGHNT and CDR2 as YYREEE (reference sequence). There are 14 residues in the CDR3. The ends were cut back, 4 bases at V and 8 bases at J, with 15 bases in the middle. The CDR3 region has the DNA TGTGCCAGCAGCCCCGTTGGGCAGTTGGAAAAACTGTTTTTT. As protein: CASSPVGQLEKLFF.

For the CDR3, the DNA is TGTGCCAGCAGCGCCCTGGGACAGACTAACTATGGCTACACCTTC. Its translation is CASSALGQTNYGYTF. V usage is TRBV9 and J usage is TRBJ1-2, with 7 bases that match TRBD1. J was trimmed by 0 bases and V by 3 bases; bases with no gene match: 5. This CDR3 region has 15 residues. Germline CDR1 and CDR2: SGDLS and YYNGEE.

The V and J genes are TRBV23-1 and TRBJ1-6; no definite D call. TRBV23-1 is known as an ORF, though its function is uncertain. V lost 3 bases and J 3 bases, leaving 6 bases between the germline ends. This CDR3 spans 14 amino acids. CDR3 nucleotides: TGCGCCAGCAGTCACTCCCGCTATAATTCACCCCTCCACTTT. This codes for CASSHSRYNSPLHF.

V is TRBV7-2 and J is TRBJ2-7; no reliable D call. The V gene lost 11 bases and the J gene lost 7 bases, with 21 bases spanning the gap. CDR3 length: 13 residues. Germline CDR1 reads SGHTA; CDR2 reads FQGNSA. This CDR3 is CASTQGANVEQYF. CDR3 in DNA: TGTGCCTCGACCCAAGGAGCTAACGTGGAGCAGTACTTC.

This clone was detected only a few times. The rearrangement uses TRBV14 and TRBJ2-3; TRBD2 matches 10 bases. This CDR3 is built from 16 residues. Germline V gene data show CDR1 as SGHDN and CDR2 as FVKESK. After removal of 0 bases from V and 7 bases from J, the junction contained 7 bases not matched to a gene. CDR3 nucleotides: TGTGCCAGCAGCCAAGAACCAGCGGGAGGGCTGAATACGCAGTATTTT. Translated: CASSQEPAGGLNTQYF.

This clone is classed as medium-sized. V is TRBV7-9 and J is TRBJ1-2, with D perhaps matching TRBD1 (5 bases). The CDR3 extends over 14 amino acids. Trimming removed 5 bases from V and 4 bases from J, with 14 bases in between. The germline gives CDR1 SEHNR, CDR2 FQNEAQ (reference sequence). CDR3 sequence reads: CASSEQVSLYGYTF. CDR3 nucleotide sequence: TGTGCCAGCAGCGAACAGGTGAGCCTCTATGGCTACACCTTC.

In its sample, this clone was seen a few times. The chain recombines TRBV7-9 with TRBJ1-5; D uncertain. The CDR3 is 15 residues long. V gave up 5 bases and J gave up 5 bases, with 16 bases separating them. CDR1 is SEHNR, CDR2 FQNEAQ, per germline (reference sequence). The CDR3 is CASSETGGGDQPQHF. The CDR3 DNA reads as TGTGCCAGCAGCGAGACCGGCGGCGGGGATCAGCCCCAGCATTTT. Full variable domain (missing parts from reference TRBV7-9 and TRBJ1-5): DTGVSQNPRHKITKRGQNVTFRCDPISEHNRLYWYRQTLGQGPEFLTYFQNEAQLEKSRLLSDRFSAERPKGSFSTLEIQRTEQGDSAMYLCASSETGGGDQPQHFGDGTRLSIL.

The V gene is TRBV7-2, the J gene TRBJ2-1; D not certain. Germline CDR1 reads SGHTA; CDR2 reads FQGNSA. Trimming removed 2 bases at V and 0 bases at J, with 8 bases between. CDR3 length: 15 residues. This CDR3 reads CASSLLAVSYNEQFF. The DNA for the CDR3 is TGTGCCAGCAGCTTACTGGCAGTCTCCTACAATGAGCAGTTCTTC.

The chain recombines TRBV5-5 with TRBJ2-5; D gene ambiguous. V was clipped by 1 base and J by 5 bases, with 3 bases between them. This CDR3 region has 11 residues. Germline V gene lookup returns CDR1 SGHKS and CDR2 YYEKEE (reference sequence). The CDR3 region is CASSLRETQYF. In DNA, the CDR3 is TGTGCCAGCAGCTTGCGGGAGACCCAGTACTTC. The complete variable domain, with remaining parts taken from reference TRBV5-5 and TRBJ2-5, reads DAGVTQSPTHLIKTRGQQVTLRCSPISGHKSVSWYQQVLGQGPQFIFQYYEKEERGRGNFPDRFSARQFPNYSSELNVNALLLGDSALYLCASSLRETQYFGPGTRLLVL.

This clone was recorded only once. The V and J genes are TRBV6-6 and TRBJ1-2, with 10 bases that match TRBD1. Looked up from germline, CDR1 is MNHNY and CDR2 is SVGAGI (reference sequence). V dropped 4 bases and J dropped 4; count of bases not matched to a gene: 9. The CDR3 runs 16 residues. The CDR3, as DNA: TGTGCCAGCAGTTCGGGACAGGGGATGTTTGGCTATGGCTACACCTTC. Protein: CASSSGQGMFGYGYTF.

This clone was observed a few times. The chain has TRBV11-2 and TRBJ2-7; TRBD1 matches at 10 bases. Germline values: CDR1 SGHAT, CDR2 FQNNGV. CDR3 length equals 15 residues. The junction had 5 bases not matched to a gene; V was cut back by 4 bases and J by 2 bases. The CDR3 spells CASSSTGTGAYEQYF. CDR3 coding DNA: TGTGCCAGCAGCTCGACCGGGACAGGGGCCTACGAGCAGTACTTC.

The chain joins TRBV7-2 to TRBJ1-5; 7 bases map to TRBD1. This CDR3 contains 15 residues. Per the germline V gene, CDR1 is SGHTA and CDR2 is FQGNSA. With 5 bases clipped from V and 3 bases from J, the junction kept 7 bases outside the gene matches. CDR3 residues: CASSQGTEVNQPQHF. Here the CDR3 DNA reads TGTGCCAGCAGCCAAGGGACAGAAGTCAATCAGCCCCAGCATTTT.

The rearrangement links TRBV6-2 or TRBV6-3 to TRBJ2-7; TRBD2 matches 12 bases. The CDR3 length is 16 residues. Germline V gives CDR1 MNHEY, CDR2 SVGEGT. Trimming cost V 2 bases and J 5 bases; bases outside gene matches: 7. The CDR3 protein is CASSYTETSGSDEQYF. The CDR3 nucleotides are TGTGCCAGCAGTTACACCGAGACTAGCGGGAGCGACGAGCAGTACTTC.

This clone occurred once. The chain combines TRBV30 with TRBJ2-3; 9 nucleotides align to TRBD1. Trimming took 0 bases from V and 3 from J; bases not matched to a gene: 10. Germline loops: CDR1 GTSNPN, CDR2 SVGIG (reference sequence). The CDR3 is 17 residues long. Written as DNA, the CDR3 is TGTGCCTGGAGTGTAAGGTGGACAGGGGTATGGACAGATACGCAGTATTTT. This translates into CAWSVRWTGVWTDTQYF.

This CDR3 reads CASSPGTGGAKTQYF. In DNA form, the CDR3 reads TGTGCCAGCAGCCCCGGGACAGGGGGCGCAAAGACCCAGTACTTC. The rearrangement uses TRBV7-3 and TRBJ2-5, with 12 bases that match TRBD1. The J segment lost 6 bases and the V segment lost 5 bases, leaving 7 bases of the junction unmatched. CDR1 is SGHTA and CDR2 is FQGTGA in the germline V gene. This CDR3 has 15 residues.